Presented here are 27 T cell receptor beta chains from one specimen sequenced in a study of blood T cell repertoires in COVID-19. Clones were sequenced by immunoSEQ multiplex PCR, and TCRdb holds only the in-frame ones, with some missing. This sample has around 47,000 clones, with around 85% found just once. The sample comprised peripheral blood. The source of these receptors is a woman of 80 years or more with COVID-19, enrolled during active disease.

V is TRBV5-4 and J is TRBJ2-7, with 9 bases fitting TRBD2. The CDR3 is 15 amino acids. Germline V gene data show CDR1 as SGHNT and CDR2 as YYREEE (reference sequence). V trimming: 5 bases; J trimming: 0 bases; junction bases outside the gene matches: 6. CDR3 in amino acids: CASRSGLASSYEQYF. The CDR3, as DNA: TGTGCCAGCAGATCTGGACTAGCGAGCTCCTACGAGCAGTACTTC.

In this sample, this clone turned up many times. The chain recombines TRBV7-6 with TRBJ2-1, with 7 bases that match TRBD2. CDR1 and CDR2 (germline): SGHVS, FNYEAQ. This CDR3 contains 15 residues. The junction had 4 bases not matched to a gene; V was cut back by 5 bases and J by 0 bases. In DNA form, the CDR3 reads TGTGCCAGCAGCGGATCTAGCGGCTCCTACAATGAGCAGTTCTTC. It encodes CASSGSSGSYNEQFF.

A few counts support this clone. J is TRBJ1-5 and V is TRBV3-1 (or the pseudogene TRBV3-2); perhaps TRBD1 as D (5 bases). This CDR3 comprises 14 residues. V dropped 4 bases and J dropped 4 bases, with 11 bases sitting between them. Germline V gene lookup returns CDR1 LGHDT and CDR2 YNNKEL (reference sequence). This chain's CDR3 is CASSLGPQNQPQHF. The CDR3 coding sequence is TGTGCCAGCAGCCTGGGGCCCCAGAATCAGCCCCAGCATTTT.

The chain has TRBV19 and TRBJ2-7; TRBD1 aligns across 10 bases. The V gene end was trimmed by 5 bases and the J gene end by 4 bases; junction bases not matched to a gene: 8. The CDR3 loop spans 15 amino acids. CDR1 and CDR2 from the germline V gene are LNHDA and SQIVND (reference sequence). DNA for the CDR3: TGTGCCAGTAGTCTCGACAGGGGGCAGGGGTACGAGCAGTACTTC. Encoded protein: CASSLDRGQGYEQYF.

The rearrangement uses TRBV19 and TRBJ2-1, with D possibly TRBD2 on 6 matching bases. V lost 5 bases to trimming and J lost 5 bases, with 22 bases between them. This CDR3 spans 17 amino acids. From germline, CDR1 is LNHDA and CDR2 SQIVND (reference sequence). DNA for the CDR3: TGTGCCAGTAGTCAGGGACTGGGTTTGGTTAAAAACAATGAGCAGTTCTTC. Protein product: CASSQGLGLVKNNEQFF.

This clone was detected once. This sequence joins TRBV7-9 and TRBJ2-2, with D maybe TRBD2 (5 bases). This CDR3 has 15 residues. CDR1 is SEHNR, CDR2 FQNEAQ, per germline (reference sequence). The V gene lost 6 bases and the J gene lost 2 bases, with 13 bases spanning the gap. The CDR3 DNA reads TGTGCCAGCAGGCTCGGACGGGAAAACACCGGGGAGCTGTTTTTT. The encoded protein is CASRLGRENTGELFF.

The chain has TRBV18 and TRBJ1-1; maybe TRBD1 (6 bases). The V end was cut by 10 bases, the J end by 6 bases, with 15 bases between. This CDR3 comprises 12 residues. Germline V lookup: CDR1 KGHSH, CDR2 LQKENI. This CDR3 reads CATATGGPEAFF. CDR3 bases: TGTGCCACGGCGACTGGGGGCCCTGAAGCTTTCTTT.

The rearrangement joins TRBV19 to TRBJ1-3; TRBD1 is a possible D gene (6 bases). The CDR3 consists of 16 residues. Trimming took 4 bases from V and 0 from J, leaving 13 bases between them. Germline-derived CDR1 and CDR2 are LNHDA and SQIVND (reference sequence). CDR3 protein: CASSRAGDFSGNTIYF. The DNA for the CDR3 is TGTGCCAGTAGTAGAGCAGGGGATTTCTCTGGAAACACCATATATTTT.

V usage is TRBV29-1 and J usage is TRBJ2-2, with 9 bases that match TRBD1. CDR1 is SQVTM and CDR2 is ANQGSEA in the germline V gene. The CDR3 spans 16 residues. V dropped 3 bases and J dropped 2; count of bases not matched to a gene: 7. The CDR3 DNA sequence: TGCAGCGTTGATGAGACAGGGGGTGGAAACACCGGGGAGCTGTTTTTT. It codes for CSVDETGGGNTGELFF.

This clone showed up just a few times. V usage is TRBV9 and J usage is TRBJ2-7; 14 bases agree with TRBD2. The CDR3 runs to 15 residues. Germline V gene lookup returns CDR1 SGDLS and CDR2 YYNGEE. V shed 0 bases, J shed 4 bases, and the junction held 0 bases outside the gene matches. CDR3 nucleotides: TGTGCCAGCAGCGTAGGGACTAGCGGGAGGTACGAGCAGTACTTC. It specifies CASSVGTSGRYEQYF. The full variable domain, rest sourced from reference TRBV9 and TRBJ2-7, is DSGVTQTPKHLITATGQRVTLRCSPRSGDLSVYWYQQSLDQGLQFLIQYYNGEERAKGNILERFSAQQFPDLHSELNLSSLELGDSALYFCASSVGTSGRYEQYFGPGTRLTVT.

The chain links TRBV12-2 to TRBJ2-2; the table's D call, TRBD1, was not checked against the DNA. TRBV12-2 has pseudogene status. The CDR3 is made up of 15 amino acids. The CDR3 loop reads CASRLEQINTGELFF. The CDR3 DNA is TGTGCAAGTCGCTTAGAACAGATTAACACCGGGGAGCTGTTTTTT.

This chain connects TRBV30 to TRBJ2-1, with no clear D. CDR1 and CDR2 (germline): GTSNPN, SVGIG (reference sequence). Trimming removed 2 bases at V and 4 bases at J, with 6 bases between. This CDR3 spans 12 amino acids. CDR3 protein: CAWSLLYNEQFF. CDR3 coding DNA: TGTGCCTGGAGTCTTTTATACAATGAGCAGTTCTTC.

This rearrangement joins TRBV9 to TRBJ2-7, with 7 bases aligning to TRBD2. Trimming cost V 0 bases and J 7 bases; bases outside gene matches: 10. The germline V gene encodes CDR1 SGDLS and CDR2 YYNGEE. This CDR3 contains 15 residues. The CDR3 sequence is CASSVVGGPDSEQYF. For the CDR3, the DNA is TGTGCCAGCAGCGTAGTGGGAGGGCCCGACTCAGAGCAGTACTTC. Full variable domain (remainder filled in from reference TRBV9 and TRBJ2-7): DSGVTQTPKHLITATGQRVTLRCSPRSGDLSVYWYQQSLDQGLQFLIQYYNGEERAKGNILERFSAQQFPDLHSELNLSSLELGDSALYFCASSVVGGPDSEQYFGPGTRLTVT.

V usage is TRBV28 and J usage is TRBJ2-3; 10 positions agree with TRBD2. Germline V CDR1 and CDR2: MDHEN, SYDVKM. The CDR3 sequence is 16 residues long. Trimming cost V 4 bases and J 5 bases; bases outside gene matches: 9. Here the CDR3 DNA reads TGTGCCAGCAGTTCTCAGGGGCTAGCGGGAGTAGATACGCAGTATTTT. It encodes CASSSQGLAGVDTQYF.

The chain joins TRBV28 to TRBJ2-5; TRBD1 matches 10 bases. CDR1 MDHEN and CDR2 SYDVKM come from the germline V gene. V shed 2 bases, J shed 7 bases, and the junction held 10 bases outside the gene matches. The CDR3 extends over 16 amino acids. In DNA form, the CDR3 reads TGTGCCAGCAGTTTACGGGGGACAGGGGCTCCCGGGACCCAGTACTTC. Translating gives CASSLRGTGAPGTQYF.

The CDR3 DNA follows: TGTGCTAGTGGTTCTAATCCAGGGGAGACCCAGTACTTC. Protein: CASGSNPGETQYF. The rearrangement links TRBV12-5 to TRBJ2-5; a weak D match, TRBD1 (5 bases). V dropped 4 bases and J dropped 5 bases, with 11 bases sitting between them. The CDR3 has 13 residues. Per germline, CDR1 LGHNT and CDR2 FRNRAP.

This clone was counted once. This chain uses TRBV18 with TRBJ2-7; 8 bases line up with TRBD1. Trimming cost V 3 bases and J 3 bases; bases outside gene matches: 4. CDR1 is KGHSH, CDR2 LQKENI, per germline. The CDR3 covers 14 residues. The CDR3 nucleotides read TGTGCCAGCTCACCGAGAGGACAGGGCTACGAGCAGTACTTC. This codes for CASSPRGQGYEQYF.

V gene TRBV19 combines with J gene TRBJ1-3, with D unclear. Germline V gene lookup returns CDR1 LNHDA and CDR2 SQIVND (reference sequence). This CDR3 comprises 11 residues. V was shortened by 6 bases and J by 9 bases, with 9 bases between the two germline ends. The CDR3 is CASSRLATIYF. In DNA form, the CDR3 reads TGTGCCAGTAGCAGGCTAGCCACCATATATTTT.

This clone was picked up a small number of times. The chain is built from TRBV19 and TRBJ2-2; no reliable D call. With 6 bases removed from V and 5 bases from J, the gap between germline ends came to 13 bases. Per germline, CDR1 LNHDA and CDR2 SQIVND (reference sequence). The CDR3 is 14 residues long. The CDR3: CASRKLLQTGELFF. CDR3 nucleotides: TGTGCCAGTAGGAAACTTTTACAGACCGGGGAGCTGTTTTTT.

This rearrangement joins TRBV2 to TRBJ2-1, with TRBD2 identical over 8 bases. This CDR3 contains 15 residues. CDR1 SNHLY and CDR2 FYNNEI come from the germline V gene. V lost 6 bases and J lost 4; bases outside the gene matches: 8. CDR3 amino acids: CASRYAGGTYNEQFF. The CDR3, as DNA: TGTGCCAGCAGGTATGCGGGAGGAACTTACAATGAGCAGTTCTTC.

Here the CDR3 DNA reads TGTGCCAGCAGTTTGGGCAGGGACGAGCAGTACTTC. This translates into CASSLGRDEQYF. This chain links TRBV12-3 or TRBV12-4 with TRBJ2-7, with D perhaps TRBD1 (5 bases). The CDR3 has 12 residues. The ends were cut back, 3 bases at V and 5 bases at J, with 8 bases in the middle.

With regard to this clone: One end of the junction is discordant with germline, which a read error may explain. The chain combines TRBV18 with TRBJ2-1; D call uncertain. Germline-derived CDR1 and CDR2 are KGHSH and LQKENI. The CDR3 has 14 residues. The CDR3 spells CASSPNSGYDEQFF. CDR3 nucleotides: TGTGCCAGCTCACCAAATTCAGGCTACGATGAGCAGTTCTTC.

The table lists this clone with a count of one. This chain links TRBV11-2 with TRBJ1-3; no clear D. CDR1 and CDR2 (germline): SGHAT, FQNNGV. V lost 5 bases and J lost 4, with 9 bases in between. The CDR3 is 13 amino acids. Written as DNA, the CDR3 is TGTGCCAGCAGCCCCTCGGGGGGAAACACCATATATTTT. It encodes CASSPSGGNTIYF.

The CDR3 nucleotides are TGTGCCACCAGCAGTTTCTTTAGCGGACCAAACACGCAGTATTTT. This sequence encodes CATSSFFSGPNTQYF. V and J are TRBV15 and TRBJ2-3; a weak D match, TRBD2 (6 bases). This CDR3 has 15 amino acids. The germline V gene encodes CDR1 LNHNV and CDR2 YYDKDF (reference sequence). Trimming took 3 bases from V and 9 from J, leaving 19 bases between them. The complete variable domain, with remaining parts taken from reference TRBV15 and TRBJ2-3, reads DAMVIQNPRYQVTQFGKPVTLSCSQTLNHNVMYWYQQKSSQAPKLLFHYYDKDFNNEADTPDNFQSRRPNTSFCFLDIRSPGLGDTAMYLCATSSFFSGPNTQYFGPGTRLTVL.

The CDR3 nucleotides are TGTGCCAGCAGCGTCCGGGACAGGAACAATGAGCAGTTCTTC. Translating it yields CASSVRDRNNEQFF. This sequence joins TRBV7-3 and TRBJ2-1; 8 bases map to TRBD1. The CDR3 covers 14 residues. Germline values: CDR1 SGHTA, CDR2 FQGTGA. J gave up 5 bases and V 5 bases, and 5 bases lay outside the gene matches.

This chain links TRBV7-9 with TRBJ2-4; 10 bases are a match to TRBD2. Unmatched junction bases numbered 6, after V lost 4 bases and J lost 0 bases. The CDR3 totals 17 residues. Germline loops: CDR1 SEHNR, CDR2 FQNEAQ (reference sequence). This CDR3 reads CASSSGLASLAKNIQYF. In DNA form, the CDR3 reads TGTGCCAGCAGCTCGGGACTAGCGTCCCTAGCCAAAAACATTCAGTACTTC.

The gene calls are TRBV30 and TRBJ2-1; 11 bases align to TRBD2. There are 20 residues in the CDR3. Germline CDR1 is GTSNPN and CDR2 is SVGIG (reference sequence). J gave up 4 bases and V 0 bases, and 17 bases lay outside the gene matches. CDR3 bases: TGTGCCTGGAGTGTAAGGTTTTTTTTTGTGACTAGCGGGACATACAATGAGCAGTTCTTC. The encoded protein is CAWSVRFFFVTSGTYNEQFF.